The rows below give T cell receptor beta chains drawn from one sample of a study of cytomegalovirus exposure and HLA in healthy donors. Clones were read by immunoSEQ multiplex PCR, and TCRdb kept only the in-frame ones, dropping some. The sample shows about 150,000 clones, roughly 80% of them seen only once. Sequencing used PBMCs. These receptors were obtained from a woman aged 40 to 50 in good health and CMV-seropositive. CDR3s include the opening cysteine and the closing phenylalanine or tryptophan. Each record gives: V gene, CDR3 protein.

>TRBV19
CASDQGGETQYF
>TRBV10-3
CAIREPGQGEYGYTF
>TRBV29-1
CSVRDRGGGYTF
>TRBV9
CASSPGQGARTEAFF
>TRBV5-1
CASSLDREAFF
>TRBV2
CASSVQGPIADEKLFF
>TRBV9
CASSASLYTEAFF
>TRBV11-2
CASSYRLGQGTEAFF
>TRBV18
CASSHGTGRGNTIYF
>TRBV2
CASNGQPSNSYNEQFF
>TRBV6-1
CASSEMGANSYEQYF
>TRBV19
CASSPGLAGITDTQYF
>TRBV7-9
CASSMTGHGYTF
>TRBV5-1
CASSGTGSQETQYF
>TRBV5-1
CASSPYGQGTGYTF
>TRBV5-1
CASSIGTSALFQETQYF
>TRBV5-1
CASSWNRGRGGLNEQFF
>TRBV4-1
CASSQDPPVVQAQDGYTF
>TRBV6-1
CASRGTGNTGELFF
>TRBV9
CASSVGAGGNEKLFF
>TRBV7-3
CASSLMANSPLHF
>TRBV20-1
CSASSGYEQYF
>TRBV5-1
CASSLLTGIAGELFF
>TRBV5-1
CASRTQPGQGADTQYF
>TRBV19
CATAGGQGKGEQFF
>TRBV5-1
CASSSFQTGGSETQYF
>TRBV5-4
CASSLARSDWQETQYF
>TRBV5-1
CASSYSVAGENEQYF
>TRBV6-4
CASSDLPGTANEQFF
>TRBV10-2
CASSRGLNTGELFF
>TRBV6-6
CASSNRAGTEAFF
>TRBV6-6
CASRTITGNYGYTF
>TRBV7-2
CASRPPGGRVVGEQYF
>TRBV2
CASSEGWRGGLEQFF
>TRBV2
CASSAGTGGGYTF
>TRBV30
CAWTQTGGWGELFF
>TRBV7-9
CASSLGLAGDNEQFF
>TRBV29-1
CSVGQGAGGTEAFF
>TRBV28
CASSFSRKPQHF
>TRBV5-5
CASSLRQGVSYEQYF
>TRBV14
CASSQVRGGPSGELFF
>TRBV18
CASSPRDSIEAFF
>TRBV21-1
CASSKEKGPGEQYF
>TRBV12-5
CASGLGTGGTTEAFF